This TCR beta chain originates from a study of blood T cell repertoires in COVID-19. Background on the study: The United States, Italy and Spain provided the acute and convalescent COVID-19 samples. Nucleic acid was either cDNA or gDNA, and it came from T cells, B-cell-depleted T cells, or PBMCs.

Trimming pared 4 bases from V and 1 base from J, leaving 11 bases between. Per germline, CDR1 SGHRS and CDR2 YFSETQ. This CDR3 spans 14 amino acids. Authors' analysis steps: Cell counts per sample came from amplifying reference gene primers. The assay was immunoSEQ multiplex PCR, and TCRdb's table has in-frame clones only and misses some. V, J and clone size are those of that table, while D and trimming were read from the DNA. This sample has just over 150,000 clones, with 85% found just once. J is TRBJ2-5 and V is TRBV5-1; the D gene is possibly TRBD2 (5 bases). The material sequenced was peripheral blood. The sequence came from a human donor with acute or convalescent COVID-19. The donor label of this sample is uncertain. The DNA for the CDR3 is TGCGCCAGCAGCACCCCCGGAGGCCAAGAGACCCAGTACTTC. Translating gives CASSTPGGQETQYF.